The next 9 T cell receptor beta chains were all read from a single sample in a study of human T cells and chemical hapten exposure. Time point defined: pre-sensitization, week 0. Treatment indicated: therapeutic diphenylcyclopropenone sensitization with weekly scalp DPC. TCRdb called the RACE reads again in MiXCR, with one record for every CDR3 protein. Here the sample spans around 120,000 distinct CDR3 sequences, about 13% being singletons. The specimen comprised whole blood, sampled in connection with sensitization to the hapten diphenylcyclopropenone (DPC). These receptors were taken from a young woman with alopecia areata. Some clones in this sample may be carry-over from other donors' samples.

This clonotype was seen only a few times. V gene TRBV4-3 combines with J gene TRBJ2-3, with 11 bases that match TRBD1. This CDR3 is built from 16 residues. With V trimmed by 4 bases and J by 0 bases, 3 bases remained unmatched. Germline loops: CDR1 LGHNA, CDR2 YSLEER. CDR3 nucleotides: TGCGCCAGCAGCCTGGGGACAGGGGGTAGCACAGATACGCAGTATTTT. It codes for CASSLGTGGSTDTQYF.

In its sample, this clonotype was seen a few times. This chain connects TRBV14 to TRBJ2-7; TRBD2 might be the D (6 bases). Germline values: CDR1 SGHDN, CDR2 FVKESK. V was clipped by 3 bases and J by 3 bases, with 9 bases between them. The CDR3 totals 13 residues. In nucleotides, the CDR3 is TGTGCCAGCAGCCAGTTGGGGGGCTACGAGCAGTACTTC. Protein: CASSQLGGYEQYF.

The chain combines TRBV12-3 or TRBV12-4 with TRBJ2-3, with D unclear. V was shortened by 6 bases and J by 0 bases, with 10 bases between the two germline ends. The length of the CDR3 is 14 residues. DNA of the CDR3: TGTGCCAGCAGAACTCAGCCTAGCACAGATACGCAGTATTTT. It codes for CASRTQPSTDTQYF.

This clonotype was seen many times. The rearrangement joins TRBV18 to TRBJ2-7; TRBD1 matches 7 bases. CDR1 is KGHSH, CDR2 LQKENI, per germline. J gave up 0 bases and V 5 bases, and 10 bases lay outside the gene matches. This CDR3 contains 16 residues. DNA for the CDR3: TGTGCCAGCTCAACAAGGGGACAGCCGAGCTCCTACGAGCAGTACTTC. Its translation: CASSTRGQPSSYEQYF.

In its sample, this clonotype was seen many times. The chain couples TRBV19 to TRBJ1-5, with D unclear. There are 14 residues in the CDR3. The V end lost 1 base, the J end lost 0 bases, and 4 bases lay between the germline ends. Germline lookup yields CDR1 LNHDA and CDR2 SQIVND (reference sequence). The CDR3 coding sequence is TGTGCCAGTAGTATAGCAGATAGCAATCAGCCCCAGCATTTT. Translation gives CASSIADSNQPQHF. The whole variable domain, remainder taken from reference TRBV19 and TRBJ1-5, is DGGITQSPKYLFRKEGQNVTLSCEQNLNHDAMYWYRQDPGQGLRLIYYSQIVNDFQKGDIAEGYSVSREKKESFPLTVTSAQKNPTAFYLCASSIADSNQPQHFGDGTRLSIL.

The chain combines TRBV11-2 with TRBJ2-7, with D perhaps matching TRBD2 (6 bases). The CDR3 covers 12 residues. Germline values: CDR1 SGHAT, CDR2 FQNNGV. Between the trimmed V and J ends, which lost 6 bases and 6 bases, there was a span of 12 bases. CDR3 bases: TGTGCCAGCAGTGCTCTAGCGTTCGAGCAGTACTTC. Protein: CASSALAFEQYF. The whole variable domain, filled in from reference TRBV11-2 and TRBJ2-7, reads EAGVAQSPRYKIIEKRQSVAFWCNPISGHATLYWYQQILGQGPKLLIQFQNNGVVDDSQLPKDRFSAERLKGVDSTLKIQPAKLEDSAVYLCASSALAFEQYFGPGTRLTVT.

This clonotype was recorded at least ten times. The genes are TRBV4-1 and TRBJ1-1; TRBD1 might be the D (6 bases). Trimming removed 1 base at V and 0 bases at J, with 15 bases between. This CDR3 contains 17 residues. Germline V gives CDR1 MGHRA, CDR2 YSYEKL. DNA for the CDR3: TGCGCCAGCAGCCAAGTAGGGGCGGGGGCCATGAACACTGAAGCTTTCTTT. Protein product: CASSQVGAGAMNTEAFF.

This clonotype has more than one count but fewer than ten. The V call is TRBV11-1, the J call TRBJ2-2, with D perhaps TRBD2 (5 bases). Per the germline V gene, CDR1 is SGHAT and CDR2 is FQDESV (reference sequence). The V end lost 5 bases, the J end lost 5 bases, and 12 bases lay between the germline ends. This CDR3 is 14 amino acids long. For the CDR3, the DNA is TGTGCCAGCAGCGGGCAGAGGGTGACCGGGGAGCTGTTTTTT. Protein product: CASSGQRVTGELFF.

The chain recombines TRBV9 with TRBJ1-3, with TRBD1 as a possible D gene (6 bases). The CDR3 extends over 16 amino acids. Germline loops: CDR1 SGDLS, CDR2 YYNGEE. Trimming removed 3 bases from V and 3 bases from J, with 16 bases in between. CDR3 amino acids: CASSANTGFSGNTIYF. CDR3 nucleotide sequence: TGTGCCAGCAGCGCAAATACAGGGTTCAGTGGAAACACCATATATTTT.